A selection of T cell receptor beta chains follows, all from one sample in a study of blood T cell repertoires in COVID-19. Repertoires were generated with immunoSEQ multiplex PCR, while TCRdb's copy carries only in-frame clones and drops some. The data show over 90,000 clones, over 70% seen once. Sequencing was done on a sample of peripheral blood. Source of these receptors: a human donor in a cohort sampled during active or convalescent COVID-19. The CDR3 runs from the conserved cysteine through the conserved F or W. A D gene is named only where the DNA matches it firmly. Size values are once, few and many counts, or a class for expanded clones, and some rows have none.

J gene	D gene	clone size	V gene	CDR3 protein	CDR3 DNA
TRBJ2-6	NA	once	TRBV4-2	CASSQAGRGVIRGANVLTF	TGTGCCAGCAGCCAAGCGGGCAGGGGAGTAATTCGTGGGGCCAACGTCCTGACTTTC
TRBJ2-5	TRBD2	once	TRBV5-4	CASSPRTSGGAETQYF	TGTGCCAGCAGCCCACGGACTAGCGGGGGGGCAGAGACCCAGTACTTC
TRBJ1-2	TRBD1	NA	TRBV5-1	CASSLEPGTGLLGRNYGYTF	TGCGCCAGCAGCTTGGAGCCCGGGACAGGCTTGCTAGGACGTAACTATGGCTACACCTTC
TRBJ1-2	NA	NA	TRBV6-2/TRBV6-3	CASSLQGNYGYTF	TGTGCCAGCAGTCTACAGGGAAACTATGGCTACACCTTC
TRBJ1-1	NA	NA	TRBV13	CASSPPWVGVMNTEAFF	TGTGCCAGCAGCCCCCCTTGGGTCGGGGTAATGAACACTGAAGCTTTCTTT
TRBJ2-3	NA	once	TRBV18	CASSPPSYTDTQYF	TGTGCCAGCTCACCACCCAGTTACACAGATACGCAGTATTTT
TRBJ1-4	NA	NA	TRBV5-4	CASSFPGGGEKLFF	TGTGCCAGCAGCTTTCCGGGAGGAGGCGAAAAACTGTTTTTT
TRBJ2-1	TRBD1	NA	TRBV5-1	CASRPGTGAYEQFF	TGCGCCAGCAGACCCGGGACAGGTGCCTATGAGCAGTTCTTC
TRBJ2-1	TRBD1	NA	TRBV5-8	CASSPLDRDYNEQFF	TGTGCCAGCAGCCCGTTGGACAGGGACTACAATGAGCAGTTCTTC
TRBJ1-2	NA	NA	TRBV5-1	CASTRATGHSEGYTF	TGCGCCAGCACCCGTGCAACAGGACATTCTGAAGGCTACACCTTC
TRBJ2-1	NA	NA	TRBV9	CASSSFFTRGEQFF	TGTGCCAGCAGCAGTTTTTTTACACGCGGTGAGCAGTTCTTC
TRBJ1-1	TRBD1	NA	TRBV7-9	CASSLAETGVAFF	TGTGCCAGCAGCTTAGCCGAGACAGGGGTAGCTTTCTTT
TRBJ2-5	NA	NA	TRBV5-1	CASSLVRETLETQYF	TGCGCCAGCAGCTTGGTTAGGGAGACCCTCGAGACCCAGTACTTC
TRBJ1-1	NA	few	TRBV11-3	CASSPVAGRNTEAFF	TGTGCCAGCAGCCCAGTAGCGGGGCGCAACACTGAAGCTTTCTTT
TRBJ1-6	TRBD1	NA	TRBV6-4	CASSSTGQGSPLHF	TGTGCCAGCAGCTCTACCGGACAGGGCTCACCCCTCCACTTT
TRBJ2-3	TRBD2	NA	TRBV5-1	CASTVAGGGDTQYF	TGCGCCAGCACGGTAGCGGGGGGAGGAGATACGCAGTATTTT
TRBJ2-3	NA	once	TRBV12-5	CASGPSGTDTQYF	TGTGCTAGTGGTCCCTCAGGGACAGATACGCAGTATTTT
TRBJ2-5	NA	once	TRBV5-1	CASSLSRPALQETQYF	TGCGCCAGCAGCTTGTCCCGCCCCGCGCTCCAAGAGACCCAGTACTTC
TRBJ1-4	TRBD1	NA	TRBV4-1	CASRKIGTGAGEKLFF	TGCGCCAGCAGAAAGATCGGGACAGGGGCGGGGGAAAAACTGTTTTTT
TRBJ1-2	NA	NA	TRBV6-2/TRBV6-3	CASSNDGRGGYTF	TGTGCCAGCAGTAACGACGGGCGGGGTGGCTACACCTTC
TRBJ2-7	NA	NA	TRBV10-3	CAISESMAIYSYEQYF	TGTGCCATCAGTGAGTCGATGGCCATTTACTCCTACGAGCAGTACTTC
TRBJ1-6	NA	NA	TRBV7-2	CASSLQGGDSPLHF	TGTGCCAGCAGTTTGCAGGGCGGGGATTCACCCCTCCACTTT
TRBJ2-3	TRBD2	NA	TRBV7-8	CASSSLGGGAEDTQYF	TGTGCCAGCAGCTCGCTCGGCGGGGGGGCCGAAGATACGCAGTATTTT
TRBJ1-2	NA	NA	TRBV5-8	CASSFRGRATYGYTF	TGTGCCAGCAGCTTTAGGGGCAGGGCCACCTATGGCTACACCTTC
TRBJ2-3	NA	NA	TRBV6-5	CASSPAPSGTDTQYF	TGTGCCAGCAGCCCCGCCCCCAGTGGCACAGATACGCAGTATTTT
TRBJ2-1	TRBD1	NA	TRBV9	CASSPQGATRNEQFF	TGTGCCAGCAGCCCCCAGGGGGCTACGAGGAATGAGCAGTTCTTC
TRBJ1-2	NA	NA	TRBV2	CASSEVRGGESYGYTF	TGTGCCAGCAGTGAAGTCCGAGGGGGAGAGAGCTATGGCTACACCTTC
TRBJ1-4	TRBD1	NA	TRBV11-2	CASSDTGGPEREKLFF	TGTGCCAGCAGCGATACAGGGGGGCCTGAGCGTGAAAAACTGTTTTTT
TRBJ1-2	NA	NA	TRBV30	CAWSRVLYGYTF	TGTGCCTGGAGTCGGGTCCTCTATGGCTACACCTTC
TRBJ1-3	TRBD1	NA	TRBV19	CASGQGAGNTIYF	TGTGCCAGTGGACAGGGGGCTGGAAACACCATATATTTT
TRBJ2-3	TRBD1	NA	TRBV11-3	CASSKRTGATDTQYF	TGTGCCAGCAGCAAAAGGACAGGGGCCACAGATACGCAGTATTTT
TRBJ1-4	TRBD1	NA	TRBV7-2	CASSRLGTGSEKLFF	TGTGCCAGCAGCCGCCTCGGGACAGGGAGTGAAAAACTGTTTTTT
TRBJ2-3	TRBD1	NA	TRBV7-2	CASSLDPGQSDTQYF	TGTGCCAGCAGCTTAGACCCGGGACAGTCAGATACGCAGTATTTT
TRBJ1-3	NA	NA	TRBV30	CAWTMGGNSGNTIYF	TGTGCCTGGACCATGGGAGGAAACTCTGGAAACACCATATATTTT
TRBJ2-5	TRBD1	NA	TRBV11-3	CASSLGGQGAGETQYF	TGTGCCAGCAGCTTAGGAGGTCAGGGGGCTGGAGAGACCCAGTACTTC
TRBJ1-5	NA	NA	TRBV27	CASRTQGMGNQPQHF	TGTGCCAGCAGAACTCAGGGGATGGGCAATCAGCCCCAGCATTTT
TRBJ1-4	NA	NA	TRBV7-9	CASSPWSGSSNEKLFF	TGTGCCAGCAGCCCCTGGTCGGGGTCTTCTAATGAAAAACTGTTTTTT
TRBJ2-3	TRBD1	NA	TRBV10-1	CASSDPGQGVADTQYF	TGCGCCAGCAGTGACCCCGGACAGGGGGTGGCAGATACGCAGTATTTT
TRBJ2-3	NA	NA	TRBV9	CASSPHVRSTDTQYF	TGTGCCAGCAGCCCTCACGTTCGGTCCACAGATACGCAGTATTTT
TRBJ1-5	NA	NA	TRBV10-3	CATTYDILNQPQHF	TGTGCCACCACATACGACATACTCAATCAGCCCCAGCATTTT
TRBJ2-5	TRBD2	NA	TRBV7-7	CASSPTSVGVETQYF	TGTGCTAGCAGTCCAACTAGCGTAGGAGTGGAGACCCAGTACTTC
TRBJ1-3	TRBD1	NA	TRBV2	CASSVGGADTIYF	TGTGCCAGCAGCGTAGGGGGCGCGGACACCATATATTTT
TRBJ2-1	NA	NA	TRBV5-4	CASSLVLRNNEQFF	TGTGCCAGCAGCTTGGTTTTGCGGAACAATGAGCAGTTCTTC
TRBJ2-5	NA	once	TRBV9	CASSTPGQGTQYF	TGTGCCAGCAGCACCCCGGGACAAGGCACCCAGTACTTC